One and the same sample provided the 30 T cell receptor beta chains below, sequenced in a study of PD-L1 blockade in urothelial cancer. Time point: peripheral blood 6 weeks after treatment start. Here immunoSEQ multiplex PCR was the method, and the copy in TCRdb shows in-frame clones only, minus some. The data show roughly 40,000 clones, 91% seen once. This specimen consisted of PBMCs, obtained around atezolizumab (anti-PD-L1) treatment. These receptors were collected from a man in his 70s with urothelial cancer.

The table lists this clone with a count of one. This sequence joins TRBV10-3 and TRBJ2-3; tentatively, D is TRBD2 (6 bases). The CDR3 runs 15 residues. Between the trimmed V and J ends, which lost 10 bases and 2 bases, there was a span of 19 bases. Germline CDR1 ENHRY, CDR2 SYGVKD. The CDR3 DNA is TGTGCCACCTTAGCCACCGCGGGAACCACAGATACGCAGTATTTT. As protein: CATLATAGTTDTQYF.

The chain is built from TRBV19 and TRBJ2-6; 11 bases align to TRBD1. Germline-derived CDR1 and CDR2 are LNHDA and SQIVND (reference sequence). The CDR3 length is 18 residues. V lost 5 bases to trimming and J lost 3 bases; unmatched junction nucleotides: 9. CDR3 in amino acids: CASSAAGTGGGGANVLTF. CDR3 coding DNA: TGTGCCAGTAGTGCAGCGGGGACAGGGGGTGGTGGGGCCAACGTCCTGACTTTC.

The J gene is TRBJ1-5, the V gene TRBV18; D remains unclear. Germline V CDR1 and CDR2: KGHSH, LQKENI. Trimming shortened V by 3 bases and J by 2 bases, and 5 bases separated the two germline ends. This CDR3 contains 13 residues. DNA for the CDR3: TGTGCCAGCTCACCGGCCGGCAATCAGCCCCAGCATTTT. This encodes CASSPAGNQPQHF.

This clone turned up a few times. Germline and junction disagree at one end, which may indicate a read error. The rearrangement joins TRBV18 to TRBJ1-2; TRBD1 agrees at 8 bases. From germline, CDR1 is KGHSH and CDR2 LQKENI. The CDR3 sequence is 15 residues long. The CDR3, as DNA: TGTGCCAGCTCACCAGGGGCCGGGTTACTCCGGGACAGGAGCTTC. Amino acids: CASSPGAGLLRDRSF.

V usage is TRBV4-2 and J usage is TRBJ2-4; possibly TRBD1 for D (6 bases). Germline lookup yields CDR1 LGHNA and CDR2 YNFKEQ. The CDR3 covers 14 residues. Trimming shortened V by 4 bases and J by 8 bases, and 15 bases separated the two germline ends. The CDR3 DNA reads TGTGCCAGCAGCCGAGGGGGTCCTAGGGACATTCAGTACTTC. This translates into CASSRGGPRDIQYF.

This clone was observed once. The V and J genes are TRBV10-1 and TRBJ1-3; D is ambiguous. There are 17 residues in the CDR3. V dropped 2 bases and J dropped 0 bases, with 14 bases sitting between them. Germline assignment: CDR1 WNHNN and CDR2 SYGVQD (reference sequence). In DNA, the CDR3 is TGCGCCAGCAGTGAGGGGCAACACAGAAGCTCTGGAAACACCATATATTTT. Translated: CASSEGQHRSSGNTIYF.

The genes are TRBV5-6 and TRBJ2-3, with D perhaps matching TRBD2 (6 bases). The CDR3 contains 15 residues. CDR1 is SGHDT and CDR2 is YYEEEE in the germline V gene. The germline V and J ends were trimmed by 3 bases and 0 bases, with 11 bases remaining between them. This CDR3 reads CASSWFGGSTDTQYF. CDR3 sequence (DNA): TGTGCCAGCAGCTGGTTTGGGGGGAGCACAGATACGCAGTATTTT.

The rearrangement joins TRBV19 to TRBJ2-4, with a weak D call TRBD2 (6 bases). The CDR3 covers 14 residues. Germline V gene data show CDR1 as LNHDA and CDR2 as SQIVND (reference sequence). V lost 3 bases and J 2 bases, leaving 8 bases between the germline ends. CDR3 in DNA: TGTGCCAGTAGTATTGCGGGAACCAAAAACATTCAGTACTTC. Translation: CASSIAGTKNIQYF.

The CDR3 loop reads CASSFDRKETQYF. In DNA, the CDR3 is TGTGCCAGCAGTTTTGACAGAAAAGAGACCCAGTACTTC. The chain recombines TRBV27 with TRBJ2-5, with D perhaps TRBD1 (5 bases). This CDR3 region has 13 residues. The germline V and J ends were trimmed by 3 bases and 3 bases, with 8 bases remaining between them. CDR1 and CDR2 from the germline V gene are MNHEY and SMNVEV (reference sequence).

The chain employs TRBV5-8 and TRBJ1-5; D might be TRBD1 (6 bases). There are 15 residues in the CDR3. Trimming removed 0 bases from V and 3 bases from J, with 10 bases in between. In germline, CDR1 is SGHTS, CDR2 YDEGEE. The CDR3 loop reads CASSLGQGFNQPQHF. In DNA, the CDR3 is TGTGCCAGCAGCTTGGGTCAGGGGTTCAATCAGCCCCAGCATTTT.

There are a few counts of this clone. V and J are TRBV19 and TRBJ2-1, with TRBD1 matching over 12 bases. V was pared by 4 bases and J by 4 bases, with 2 bases of the junction left unmatched. Germline CDR1 reads LNHDA; CDR2 reads SQIVND (reference sequence). The CDR3 loop spans 15 amino acids. The CDR3 is CASSRDRGLYNEQFF. CDR3 in DNA: TGTGCCAGTAGTAGGGACAGGGGGCTATACAATGAGCAGTTCTTC. Combining the CDR3 with reference TRBV19 and TRBJ2-1 gives the whole variable domain DGGITQSPKYLFRKEGQNVTLSCEQNLNHDAMYWYRQDPGQGLRLIYYSQIVNDFQKGDIAEGYSVSREKKESFPLTVTSAQKNPTAFYLCASSRDRGLYNEQFFGPGTRLTVL.

The chain recombines TRBV11-2 with TRBJ2-5, with TRBD2 identical over 9 bases. The CDR3 is 15 residues long. After removal of 5 bases from V and 5 bases from J, the junction contained 9 bases not matched to a gene. CDR1 and CDR2 from the germline V gene are SGHAT and FQNNGV. The CDR3 loop reads CASSPGTSNRETQYF. Here the CDR3 DNA reads TGTGCCAGCAGCCCCGGGACTAGCAATCGCGAGACCCAGTACTTC.

J is TRBJ1-5 and V is TRBV28; 10 bases are a match to TRBD1. The trim removed 8 bases at V and 5 bases at J, leaving 0 bases unmatched. The CDR3 spans 12 residues. The germline V gene has CDR1 MDHEN and CDR2 SYDVKM. The CDR3 DNA reads TGTGCCAGCGGGACAGGGGATCAGCCCCAGCATTTT. It yields the protein CASGTGDQPQHF.

The rearrangement uses TRBV21-1 and TRBJ2-1; TRBD2 is the table's D call and was not checked against the DNA. TRBV21-1 is recorded as a pseudogene. CDR3 length: 14 residues. The CDR3 loop is CARITSGRGDEQFF. The CDR3 region has the DNA TGTGCCAGGATCACTAGCGGGAGGGGCGATGAGCAGTTCTTC.

The rearrangement links TRBV9 to TRBJ1-5; tentative D call: TRBD1 (6 bases). Germline V gene data show CDR1 as SGDLS and CDR2 as YYNGEE. The CDR3 is 16 amino acids. Trimming cost V 4 bases and J 2 bases, with 16 bases left between them. The CDR3 loop reads CASSPGGAQGNQPQHF. CDR3 nucleotides: TGTGCCAGCAGCCCCGGGGGGGCGCAAGGCAATCAGCCCCAGCATTTT. The full variable domain, in which reference TRBV9 and TRBJ1-5 provide the parts outside the CDR3, is DSGVTQTPKHLITATGQRVTLRCSPRSGDLSVYWYQQSLDQGLQFLIQYYNGEERAKGNILERFSAQQFPDLHSELNLSSLELGDSALYFCASSPGGAQGNQPQHFGDGTRLSIL.

The sample holds a few counts of this clone. The gene calls are TRBV5-1 and TRBJ1-2; tentative D call: TRBD1 (5 bases). The V and J ends lost 3 bases and 2 bases respectively, with 8 bases between them. The length of the CDR3 is 13 residues. Per germline, CDR1 SGHRS and CDR2 YFSETQ. The CDR3 loop reads CASSSTANYGYTF. CDR3 DNA: TGCGCCAGCAGCTCGACAGCCAACTATGGCTACACCTTC. The full variable domain, in which reference TRBV5-1 and TRBJ1-2 provide the parts outside the CDR3, is KAGVTQTPRYLIKTRGQQVTLSCSPISGHRSVSWYQQTPGQGLQFLFEYFSETQRNKGNFPGRFSGRQFSNSRSEMNVSTLELGDSALYLCASSSTANYGYTFGSGTRLTVV.

This clone was counted a single time. The chain has TRBV9 and TRBJ2-3; 9 nucleotides match TRBD2. V was clipped by 5 bases and J by 4 bases; unmatched bases: 11. Germline V lookup: CDR1 SGDLS, CDR2 YYNGEE. The CDR3 has 16 amino acids. Written as DNA, the CDR3 is TGTGCCAGCAGTGCCTCGGCGGGGGGGGGTGCAGATACGCAGTATTTT. It yields the protein CASSASAGGGADTQYF.

This rearrangement joins TRBV11-2 to TRBJ1-1; no clear D gene. With 5 bases removed from V and 7 bases from J, the gap between germline ends came to 11 bases. Per the germline V gene, CDR1 is SGHAT and CDR2 is FQNNGV. The CDR3 contains 12 residues. CDR3 nucleotide sequence: TGTGCCAGCAGCCAACATATTTATGAAGCTTTCTTT. Its translation: CASSQHIYEAFF.

The gene calls are TRBV7-9 and TRBJ2-1; 9 bases are shared with TRBD1. The CDR3 runs to 15 residues. J lost 3 bases, V lost 5 bases, and 5 bases had no gene match. CDR1 and CDR2 (germline): SEHNR, FQNEAQ (reference sequence). CDR3: CASSRTGGNYNEQFF. CDR3 sequence (DNA): TGTGCCAGCAGCCGAACAGGGGGCAACTACAATGAGCAGTTCTTC.

In nucleotides, the CDR3 is TGTGCCAGCAGCTCGCAGGGTAGGAACACCGGGGAGCTGTTTTTT. Its protein is CASSSQGRNTGELFF. This chain uses TRBV7-3 with TRBJ2-2; TRBD1 is a possible D gene (5 bases). Looked up from germline, CDR1 is SGHTA and CDR2 is FQGTGA. V lost 4 bases and J 1 base, leaving 10 bases between the germline ends. This CDR3 comprises 15 residues.

The V and J genes are TRBV6-5 and TRBJ2-7; 8 positions agree with TRBD2. The V gene's germline CDR1 is MNHEY and CDR2 SVGAGI. The CDR3 contains 11 residues. J lost 9 bases, V lost 4 bases, and 2 bases had no gene match. CDR3 coding DNA: TGTGCCAGCAGTTTAGCGGGAATGCAGTACTTC. Translation gives CASSLAGMQYF.

The CDR3 reads CASSISSGSFGNEQFF. CDR3 DNA: TGTGCCAGTAGTATAAGTAGCGGGAGCTTTGGCAATGAGCAGTTCTTC. V usage is TRBV19 and J usage is TRBJ2-1; 9 bases match TRBD2. The germline gives CDR1 LNHDA, CDR2 SQIVND (reference sequence). V shed 2 bases, J shed 6 bases, and the junction held 8 bases outside the gene matches. The CDR3 has 16 residues. Drawing the rest from reference TRBV19 and TRBJ2-1, the complete variable domain is DGGITQSPKYLFRKEGQNVTLSCEQNLNHDAMYWYRQDPGQGLRLIYYSQIVNDFQKGDIAEGYSVSREKKESFPLTVTSAQKNPTAFYLCASSISSGSFGNEQFFGPGTRLTVL.

This rearrangement joins TRBV11-3 to TRBJ2-1; TRBD2 matches at 10 bases. Germline CDR1 SGHNT, CDR2 YENEEA. Trimming removed 3 bases from V and 7 bases from J; junction bases left unmatched: 6. The CDR3 runs 15 residues. CDR3 amino acids: CASSLASGSVNEQFF. The CDR3 region has the DNA TGTGCCAGCAGCTTGGCTAGCGGGAGTGTGAATGAGCAGTTCTTC.

CDR3 nucleotides: TGTGCCAGCAGTTCGCCGGGACAGGGGGGGGTTGAGGGCTACACCTTC. As protein: CASSSPGQGGVEGYTF. This sequence joins TRBV7-9 and TRBJ1-2; 11 bases are a match to TRBD1. Germline V CDR1 and CDR2: SEHNR, FQNEAQ (reference sequence). CDR3 length: 16 amino acids. J lost 8 bases, V lost 6 bases, and 14 bases had no gene match.

This rearrangement joins TRBV7-9 to TRBJ2-7; a possible D gene is TRBD2 (5 bases). This CDR3 has 12 amino acids. Between the trimmed V and J ends, which lost 3 bases and 6 bases, there was a span of 9 bases. Germline V gives CDR1 SEHNR, CDR2 FQNEAQ (reference sequence). CDR3 DNA: TGTGCCAGCAGCTTGAGGGTCGGCGAGCAGTACTTC. Protein product: CASSLRVGEQYF.

The chain recombines TRBV5-1 with TRBJ2-7, with TRBD1 identical over 7 bases. V was clipped by 4 bases and J by 5 bases; unmatched bases: 6. The CDR3 extends over 13 amino acids. CDR1 is SGHRS and CDR2 is YFSETQ in the germline V gene. The CDR3 sequence: CASSPTGLDEQYF. DNA for the CDR3: TGCGCCAGCAGCCCGACAGGGTTGGACGAGCAGTACTTC.

The rearrangement uses TRBV29-1 and TRBJ2-3; perhaps TRBD2 as D (5 bases). This CDR3 has 13 residues. The germline V gene encodes CDR1 SQVTM and CDR2 ANQGSEA. Here the CDR3 reads CSLEGWGTDTQYF. In DNA form, the CDR3 reads TGCAGTCTAGAGGGTTGGGGAACAGATACGCAGTATTTT.

CDR3 bases: TGTGCCAGCAGCTTAGGTGTTCGTGGCGGGAGAGCCTACAATGAGCAGTTCTTC. It specifies CASSLGVRGGRAYNEQFF. The gene calls are TRBV7-6 and TRBJ2-1; 7 bases match TRBD2. This CDR3 is built from 18 residues. Germline CDR1 is SGHVS and CDR2 is FNYEAQ. Trimming took 1 base from V and 2 from J; bases not matched to a gene: 11. Together with reference TRBV7-6 and TRBJ2-1, the CDR3 gives the full variable domain: GAGVSQSPRYKVTKRGQDVALRCDPISGHVSLYWYRQALGQGPEFLTYFNYEAQQDKSGLPNDRFSAERPEGSISTLTIQRTEQRDSAMYRCASSLGVRGGRAYNEQFFGPGTRLTVL.

The V gene is TRBV2, the J gene TRBJ2-3; D may be TRBD1 (5 bases). The CDR3 runs to 17 residues. V was clipped by 0 bases and J by 4 bases, with 17 bases between them. CDR1 is SNHLY and CDR2 is FYNNEI in the germline V gene. The CDR3 region has the DNA TGTGCCAGCAGTGAAGCTCTCCCAGGGATCTCCGCAGATACGCAGTATTTT. It codes for CASSEALPGISADTQYF.

The chain has TRBV5-1 and TRBJ2-5; 10 bases fit TRBD2. After removal of 3 bases from V and 4 bases from J, the junction contained 6 bases not matched to a gene. Germline assignment: CDR1 SGHRS and CDR2 YFSETQ. The CDR3 extends over 15 amino acids. CDR3 in amino acids: CASSSSGREGETQYF. The CDR3 DNA reads TGCGCCAGCAGCTCAAGCGGGAGGGAGGGAGAGACCCAGTACTTC.